A selection of T cell receptor beta chains follows, all from one sample in a study of cytomegalovirus exposure and HLA in healthy donors. The assay was immunoSEQ multiplex PCR, and TCRdb's table has in-frame clones only and misses some. Here the sample spans some 200,000 clones, around 80% being singletons. Material for sequencing was PBMCs. Source of these receptors: a woman younger than 45 in good health and CMV-seropositive. Each CDR3 is given with its conserved first and last residue. A D gene is named only where the DNA matches it firmly. Rows may omit the clone size; those that give it use once, few, many or a size class.

v_gene	abundance	j_gene	d_gene	CDR3aa	CDR3nt
TRBV6-6	.	TRBJ2-7	.	CASSYLPQTYEQYF	TGTGCCAGCAGTTACTTACCCCAGACCTACGAGCAGTACTTC
TRBV11-2	.	TRBJ1-2	.	CASTAGRGYTF	TGTGCCAGCACAGCGGGTAGGGGCTACACCTTC
TRBV6-4	.	TRBJ1-2	.	CASSHGAGSGYTF	TGTGCCAGCAGCCACGGAGCGGGGAGTGGCTACACCTTC
TRBV19	.	TRBJ2-2	.	CASSTDRSTGELFF	TGTGCCAGTAGTACGGACAGATCCACCGGGGAGCTGTTTTTT
TRBV30	once	TRBJ2-2	TRBD2	CGLAGFGAGELFF	TGTGGACTAGCGGGATTCGGGGCCGGGGAGCTGTTTTTT
TRBV6-5	.	TRBJ1-4	.	CASSQTVTNEKLFF	TGTGCCAGCAGTCAGACAGTAACTAATGAAAAACTGTTTTTT
TRBV28	.	TRBJ1-1	TRBD1	CASCSPGQPMRGFF	TGTGCCAGCTGCTCCCCGGGACAGCCAATGCGAGGTTTCTTT
TRBV7-2	.	TRBJ2-4	TRBD2	CASSLGTSSNIQYF	TGTGCCAGCAGCTTAGGGACTAGCAGTAACATTCAGTACTTC
TRBV5-1	.	TRBJ1-2	.	CASSLTGSVNNYGYTF	TGCGCCAGCAGCTTGACAGGATCCGTCAATAACTATGGCTACACCTTC
TRBV5-5	.	TRBJ1-2	.	CASRWVPGDGGGYTF	TGTGCCAGCCGATGGGTACCGGGGGACGGAGGTGGCTACACCTTC
TRBV6-1	.	TRBJ1-2	TRBD1	CASREGQGYGYTF	TGTGCCAGCAGGGAGGGACAGGGGTATGGCTACACCTTC
TRBV6-5	.	TRBJ1-1	.	CASSFSRDTEAFF	TGTGCCAGCAGTTTCTCCCGGGACACTGAAGCTTTCTTT
TRBV2	.	TRBJ2-5	.	CASSVREETQYF	TGTGCCAGCTCGGTACGGGAAGAGACCCAGTACTTC
TRBV28	.	TRBJ2-7	TRBD1	CASRAGTESYEQYF	TGTGCCAGCAGAGCCGGGACAGAGTCCTACGAGCAGTACTTC
TRBV7-9	.	TRBJ1-2	.	CASSPPGLNGYTF	TGTGCCAGCAGCCCCCCAGGGTTGAATGGCTACACCTTC
TRBV6-5	.	TRBJ2-5	TRBD2	CASSRGGTGGETQYF	TGTGCCAGCAGCCGGGGAGGGACCGGGGGGGAGACCCAGTACTTC
TRBV7-2	.	TRBJ2-3	TRBD1	CASILDRAADTQYF	TGTGCCAGCATCCTAGACAGGGCCGCAGATACGCAGTATTTT
TRBV5-1	.	TRBJ2-3	TRBD2	CASSWTSIPTDTQYF	TGCGCCAGCAGCTGGACTAGTATCCCCACAGATACGCAGTATTTT
TRBV5-4	.	TRBJ2-3	TRBD2	CASSLTSGRTDTQYF	TGTGCCAGCAGTTTGACTAGCGGGAGAACAGATACGCAGTATTTT
TRBV27	.	TRBJ1-5	.	CASSTRSAGSNQPQHF	TGTGCCAGCAGTACCCGGTCGGCAGGAAGCAATCAGCCCCAGCATTTT
TRBV28	.	TRBJ2-3	.	CASSLGLQSDTQYF	TGTGCCAGCAGTTTAGGCTTGCAATCGGATACGCAGTATTTT
TRBV5-1	.	TRBJ2-7	.	CASSLSTVPLAPPRYEQYF	TGCGCCAGCAGTCTTTCAACCGTGCCCCTAGCACCCCCACGCTACGAGCAGTACTTC
TRBV27	.	TRBJ2-7	.	CASSPHDSPYEQYF	TGTGCCAGCAGTCCACACGACAGCCCCTACGAGCAGTACTTC
TRBV28	.	TRBJ2-2	TRBD1	CASSPRTGGFTGELFF	TGTGCCAGCAGTCCTCGGACAGGGGGCTTTACCGGGGAGCTGTTTTTT
TRBV6-1	.	TRBJ2-2	.	CASSPYTGELFF	TGTGCCAGCAGTCCATACACCGGGGAGCTGTTTTTT
TRBV2	many	TRBJ1-1	TRBD1	CASTIDRANTEAFF	TGTGCCAGCACTATAGACAGGGCTAACACTGAAGCTTTCTTT
TRBV20-1	.	TRBJ2-3	.	CSARPTDTQYF	TGCAGTGCTAGACCTACGGATACGCAGTATTTT
TRBV2	.	TRBJ2-2	TRBD2	CASRARGSGELFF	TGTGCCAGCAGAGCGCGGGGGTCCGGGGAGCTGTTTTTT
TRBV18	few	TRBJ1-1	TRBD1	CASSPQGADTEAFF	TGTGCCAGCTCACCACAGGGGGCGGACACTGAAGCTTTCTTT
TRBV27	.	TRBJ1-1	.	CASSSPLQVEAFF	TGTGCCAGCAGTTCACCCCTACAGGTAGAAGCTTTCTTT
TRBV5-1	.	TRBJ2-3	TRBD2	CASSGGGTDTQYF	TGCGCCAGCAGCGGGGGGGGCACAGATACGCAGTATTTT
TRBV25-1	.	TRBJ1-4	.	CASSLSSGNNEKLFF	TGTGCCAGCAGTTTGTCGTCAGGCAATAATGAAAAACTGTTTTTT
TRBV28	.	TRBJ1-3	.	CASSFRQASGNTIYF	TGTGCCAGCAGTTTCCGACAGGCCTCTGGAAACACCATATATTTT
TRBV7-9	.	TRBJ1-2	TRBD1	CASSGGQGDYGYTF	TGTGCCAGCAGCGGAGGACAGGGAGACTATGGCTACACCTTC
TRBV14	.	TRBJ2-3	.	CASSRVRGARTDTQYF	TGTGCCAGCAGCCGGGTGAGAGGAGCACGCACAGATACGCAGTATTTT
TRBV10-1	.	TRBJ2-5	TRBD1	CASSTGVGETQYF	TGCGCCAGCAGTACAGGGGTTGGAGAGACCCAGTACTTC
TRBV2	.	TRBJ1-1	.	CASRTVGRGVRTEAFF	TGTGCCAGCAGAACCGTGGGCAGGGGAGTACGGACTGAAGCTTTCTTT
TRBV6-1	few	TRBJ2-7	.	CASSDAGYEQYF	TGTGCCAGCAGTGACGCGGGCTACGAGCAGTACTTC
TRBV19	.	TRBJ1-5	.	CASSIVRENQPQHF	TGTGCCAGTAGTATAGTGAGGGAAAATCAGCCCCAGCATTTT